This T cell receptor beta chain was sequenced in a study of identical twins. Study conclusions and caveats: The study reached conclusions through statistical analysis that was cross-sectional, not following the same donors. Modelling approaches yielded underestimates of out-of-frame TCR alpha sharing between monozygotic twins.

Points on this clonotype: Its specificity is not known.

Every sampled donor was Caucasian and healthy. After template switching added a universal primer site, the resulting cDNA carried unique molecular identifiers. TCRdb reprocessed the 5' RACE reads with MiXCR, giving one entry per CDR3 protein. The sample consists of approximately 410,000 distinct CDR3 sequences, about a fifth of them appearing once. V lost 3 bases to trimming and J lost 2 bases, with 9 bases between them. The CDR3 totals 13 residues. Germline values: CDR1 DFQATT, CDR2 SNEGSKA (reference sequence). Sequences were obtained from naive T cells sorted from blood. The chain recombines TRBV20-1 with TRBJ2-3, with TRBD2 as a possible D gene (5 bases). The receptor was derived from a man aged 45-65 years in good health. The CDR3, as DNA: TGCAGTGCTAGTTCCGGGGTCACAGATACGCAGTATTTT. Residues: CSASSGVTDTQYF.